Given below is one T cell receptor (beta chain) in context. What it recognizes is unknown. With 60 Vbeta and 13 Jbeta primers, the PCR was carried out. Assay used: immunoSEQ multiplex PCR; TCRdb lists only in-frame clones, some missing. The sample holds some 200,000 clones, over 75% seen once. These data are taken from a study of cytomegalovirus exposure and HLA in healthy donors. The CDR3 consists of 16 residues. CDR1 SQVTM and CDR2 ANQGSEA come from the germline V gene. V was cut by 4 bases and J by 7 bases, with 23 bases left in between. General study results and limits: Researchers catalogued under 200 TCR beta chains as cytomegalovirus-associated. Confirmation in vitro established that a few CMV-associated chains were specific for CMV antigens. Reportedly, cytomegalovirus status was diagnosed with high sensitivity and specificity.

The sequence was obtained from a girl between 2 and 10 years old in good health and CMV-seronegative. The J gene is TRBJ2-1, the V gene TRBV29-1; weak D call: TRBD1 (6 bases). The source material was PBMCs. In nucleotides, the CDR3 is TGCAGCGTTGTCTCTCCCGGACAGTGGGACCTGAATGAGCAGTTCTTC. Protein: CSVVSPGQWDLNEQFF.